These 20 T cell receptor beta chains originate from one sample sequenced in a study of regulatory T cells in long-lasting Graves disease. The time point here: persistent/refractory GD, antithyroid drugs over 5 years with positive TRAb. Scientists built the TCR library using RNA that was extracted from PBMCs. Building of the TCR beta libraries involved iRepertoire HTBI primers and Arm-PCR of CDR3 regions. TCRdb re-derived calls from the multiplex PCR reads in MiXCR, one entry per CDR3 protein. This table has approximately 500,000 distinct CDR3 sequences, 20% to 25% appearing once. The sample consisted of peripheral blood mononuclear cells (PBMCs), taken when the disease was refractory, from a patient treated with antithyroid drugs. The receptors were gathered from a female donor with Graves disease.

This clonotype has more than one count but fewer than ten. The chain employs TRBV4-1 and TRBJ1-4; no clear D gene. The germline gives CDR1 MGHRA, CDR2 YSYEKL. This CDR3 region has 14 residues. Trimming cost V 3 bases and J 8 bases, with 13 bases left between them. CDR3 sequence (DNA): TGCGCCAGCAGCCATGGGGTGGTTTCGGAAAAACTGTTTTTT. Its protein product is CASSHGVVSEKLFF.

The chain uses TRBV9 and TRBJ2-5, with D hard to call. V was cut by 0 bases and J by 1 base, with 13 bases left in between. Germline V gene sequence: CDR1 SGDLS, CDR2 YYNGEE. There are 16 residues in the CDR3. Written as DNA, the CDR3 is TGTGCCAGCAGCGTAGCGGATGGACGGACCCAAGAGACCCAGTACTTC. Translated: CASSVADGRTQETQYF.

Remarks on this clonotype: This clone may be a read error of a much larger clone one base away. The V gene is TRBV6-2 or TRBV6-3, the J gene TRBJ1-2; 7 nucleotides line up with TRBD1. Germline V CDR1 and CDR2: MNHEY, SVGEGT. The ends lost 11 bases at V and 2 bases at J; junction bases unmatched: 20. CDR3 size: 17 residues. DNA for the CDR3: TGTGCCGGCAACGTGCTTAAAAAGGGGGCGATCAACTATGGCTACACCTTC. Translating gives CAGNVLKKGAINYGYTF.

The chain recombines TRBV12-3 or TRBV12-4 with TRBJ1-4; unclear D gene. The germline V and J ends were trimmed by 5 bases and 10 bases, with 14 bases remaining between them. The CDR3 is 13 amino acids. The CDR3 loop is CASSRQWGGKLFF. The DNA of the CDR3 is TGTGCCAGCAGTCGCCAGTGGGGAGGAAAACTGTTTTTT.

This clonotype was seen ten or more times. The chain is built from TRBV5-5 and TRBJ2-7; tentatively, D is TRBD1 (6 bases). With 4 bases removed from V and 2 bases from J, the gap between germline ends came to 13 bases. Germline V gene sequence: CDR1 SGHKS, CDR2 YYEKEE (reference sequence). This CDR3 has 14 amino acids. For the CDR3, the DNA is TGTGCCAGCAGCCCCAACAGGGCCCCCTACGAGCAGTACTTC. Its protein is CASSPNRAPYEQYF.

CDR3 loop: CSVRRAGRLNEQYF. CDR3 nucleotide sequence: TGCAGCGTTCGCCGAGCGGGGAGGCTTAACGAGCAGTACTTC. The rearrangement joins TRBV29-1 to TRBJ2-7; 7 positions agree with TRBD2. CDR3 length equals 14 residues. Trimming cost V 5 bases and J 5 bases; bases outside gene matches: 12. CDR1 SQVTM and CDR2 ANQGSEA come from the germline V gene.

The chain couples TRBV28 to TRBJ1-6; TRBD1 is a possible D gene (5 bases). V lost 7 bases, J lost 7 bases, and 29 bases lay in between. Germline CDR1 is MDHEN and CDR2 is SYDVKM. The CDR3 sequence is 19 residues long. The chain's CDR3 is CASTNEGHGLRRLNSPLHF. In DNA form, the CDR3 reads TGTGCCAGCACCAACGAAGGACACGGGTTAAGGAGACTCAATTCACCCCTCCACTTT.

This clonotype was recorded many times. This chain links TRBV28 with TRBJ1-1; tentative D call: TRBD1 (5 bases). The CDR3 runs to 19 residues. V was trimmed by 6 bases and J by 0 bases, leaving 26 bases between them. CDR1 is MDHEN and CDR2 is SYDVKM in the germline V gene. The CDR3 protein is CASSHWMGGTSPLNTEAFF. The CDR3 coding sequence is TGTGCCAGCAGCCACTGGATGGGGGGAACATCACCTTTGAACACTGAAGCTTTCTTT.

This clonotype was picked up many times. V and J are TRBV6-9 and TRBJ1-2; D is unresolved. Germline V lookup: CDR1 MNHGY, CDR2 SVAAGI. Trimming stripped 3 bases from V and 8 bases from J, with 16 bases between. There are 14 residues in the CDR3. The CDR3 reads CASSYIGGLGGYTF. The CDR3 bases are TGTGCCAGCAGTTACATCGGAGGTCTGGGAGGCTACACCTTC.

Written as DNA, the CDR3 is TGTGCCAGCAGCTTAGCGCGAGCTACCCAGAACACCGGGGAGCTGTTTTTT. Translated, it gives CASSLARATQNTGELFF. This sequence joins TRBV11-1 and TRBJ2-2; D is unclear. There are 17 residues in the CDR3. Per germline, CDR1 SGHAT and CDR2 FQDESV (reference sequence). V lost 0 bases and J lost 1, with 12 bases in between.

This clonotype was detected many times. This chain uses TRBV20-1 with TRBJ1-1; D perhaps matches TRBD1 (6 bases). V gave up 3 bases and J gave up 0 bases, with 8 bases separating them. The CDR3 is made up of 13 amino acids. From germline, CDR1 is DFQATT and CDR2 SNEGSKA (reference sequence). The CDR3 DNA follows: TGCAGTGCTAGCGACAGGATGAACACTGAAGCTTTCTTT. The encoded protein is CSASDRMNTEAFF.

This clonotype was seen only a few times. V is TRBV11-2 and J is TRBJ1-2, with D unclear. CDR3 size: 13 residues. CDR1 is SGHAT and CDR2 is FQNNGV in the germline V gene. V gave up 4 bases and J gave up 5 bases, with 11 bases separating them. The DNA for the CDR3 is TGTGCCAGCAGCTATCTCCCCGTTTATGGCTACACCTTC. Encoded protein: CASSYLPVYGYTF. Drawing the rest from reference TRBV11-2 and TRBJ1-2, the complete variable domain is EAGVAQSPRYKIIEKRQSVAFWCNPISGHATLYWYQQILGQGPKLLIQFQNNGVVDDSQLPKDRFSAERLKGVDSTLKIQPAKLEDSAVYLCASSYLPVYGYTFGSGTRLTVV.

This clonotype was counted ten times or more. V and J are TRBV7-9 and TRBJ1-1; the D is unclear. CDR3 size: 14 residues. The germline gives CDR1 SEHNR, CDR2 FQNEAQ (reference sequence). V lost 1 base to trimming and J lost 1 base, with 7 bases between them. Written as DNA, the CDR3 is TGTGCCAGCAGCTTAGATTTAGCGAACACTGAAGCTTTCTTT. Residues: CASSLDLANTEAFF.

This clonotype came up many times. The CDR3 sequence is CASSLGTGARIAKNIQYF. The CDR3 coding sequence is TGTGCCAGCAGTTTGGGGACAGGGGCCCGAATAGCCAAAAACATTCAGTACTTC. J is TRBJ2-4 and V is TRBV28; 10 bases line up with TRBD1. The V and J ends lost 3 bases and 0 bases, in that order; junction bases with no gene match: 8. CDR1 and CDR2 (germline): MDHEN, SYDVKM. The CDR3 is made up of 18 amino acids.

This clonotype has ten or more counts. The gene calls are TRBV29-1 and TRBJ1-2; TRBD1 agrees at 7 bases. This CDR3 is 13 amino acids long. The trim removed 5 bases at V and 4 bases at J, leaving 7 bases unmatched. Per the germline V gene, CDR1 is SQVTM and CDR2 is ANQGSEA. The CDR3 DNA is TGCAGCGTTTGGACAGGACTGAGCTATGGCTACACCTTC. This translates into CSVWTGLSYGYTF. Full variable domain (rest looked up from reference TRBV29-1 and TRBJ1-2): SAVISQKPSRDICQRGTSLTIQCQVDSQVTMMFWYRQQPGQSLTLIATANQGSEATYESGFVIDKFPISRPNLTFSTLTVSNMSPEDSSIYLCSVWTGLSYGYTFGSGTRLTVV.

In its sample, this clonotype was seen many times. The chain combines TRBV6-1 with TRBJ1-4; the D is unclear. CDR3 length: 14 residues. The V and J ends lost 6 bases and 5 bases respectively, with 13 bases between them. Per the germline V gene, CDR1 is MNHNS and CDR2 is SASEGT. The CDR3 sequence is CASRTGLANEKLFF. Here the CDR3 DNA reads TGTGCCAGCAGGACCGGTCTTGCCAATGAAAAACTGTTTTTT.

The table lists this clonotype with many counts. The V and J genes are TRBV20-1 and TRBJ2-5; D gene uncertain. Germline CDR1 reads DFQATT; CDR2 reads SNEGSKA (reference sequence). V gave up 3 bases and J gave up 1 base, with 9 bases separating them. CDR3 length: 13 residues. CDR3 protein: CSASRPSQETQYF. CDR3 nucleotides: TGCAGTGCTAGCCGGCCGAGCCAAGAGACCCAGTACTTC.

This chain links TRBV4-3 with TRBJ2-7; TRBD1 matches 9 bases. With V trimmed by 2 bases and J by 2 bases, 4 bases remained unmatched. The CDR3 is made up of 15 amino acids. Per the germline V gene, CDR1 is LGHNA and CDR2 is YSLEER. The CDR3 spells CASSQRGQGTYEQYF. In DNA, the CDR3 is TGCGCCAGCAGCCAAAGGGGACAGGGAACCTACGAGCAGTACTTC.

With respect to this clonotype: At one boundary the junction diverges from the germline segment, which might be a read error. The chain joins TRBV29-1 to TRBJ1-2; D is possibly TRBD1 (6 bases). CDR1 is SQVTM, CDR2 ANQGSEA, per germline. The CDR3 runs 13 residues. This CDR3 reads CSVGTQGDYGYAF. The CDR3 nucleotides read TGCAGCGTTGGTACACAGGGAGACTATGGCTACGCCTTC. The full variable domain, rest sourced from reference TRBV29-1 and TRBJ1-2, is SAVISQKPSRDICQRGTSLTIQCQVDSQVTMMFWYRQQPGQSLTLIATANQGSEATYESGFVIDKFPISRPNLTFSTLTVSNMSPEDSSIYLCSVGTQGDYGYAFGSGTRLTVV.

As to this clonotype: At one of its ends the junction is not consistent with the germline gene, which may arise from a read error. The chain uses TRBV28 and TRBJ2-7; tentative D call: TRBD1 (5 bases). From germline, CDR1 is MDHEN and CDR2 SYDVKM. The CDR3 loop spans 15 amino acids. The CDR3 is CASSLRRESSYGQYF. CDR3 sequence (DNA): TGTGCCAGCAGTTTACGCAGGGAAAGCTCCTACGGGCAGTACTTC.